The 27 T cell receptor beta chains presented below share a single source sample, sequenced in a study of cytomegalovirus exposure and HLA in healthy donors (dated 2017 in TCRdb). Libraries were built with the immunoSEQ multiplex PCR assay. A mixture of 60 forward primers for TCR Vbeta segments and 13 reverse primers for TCR Jbeta segments was used in the multiplex PCR. Held by TCRdb, this immuneACCESS table contains in-frame sequences only and omits some clones. Under half of the omission traces to an unresolved V gene where checked; the cause of the rest is unknown. Counted in this sample were over 200,000 clones; roughly 80% of them appeared once. Jointly, the top ten make up 3.8% of the sample. The sequencing input was PBMCs. These receptors came from a male donor in good health and CMV-seronegative.

The chain is built from TRBV2 and TRBJ2-2, with unresolved D. This CDR3 region has 13 residues. V lost 8 bases and J lost 0, with 7 bases in between. From germline, CDR1 is SNHLY and CDR2 FYNNEI. CDR3 loop: CASLETNTGELFF. The CDR3 bases are TGTGCCAGCTTAGAAACGAACACCGGGGAGCTGTTTTTT. Combining the CDR3 with reference TRBV2 and TRBJ2-2 gives the whole variable domain EPEVTQTPSHQVTQMGQEVILRCVPISNHLYFYWYRQILGQKVEFLVSFYNNEISEKSEIFDDQFSVERPDGSNFTLKIRSTKLEDSAMYFCASLETNTGELFFGEGSRLTVL.

This sequence joins TRBV11-3 and TRBJ2-3, with 7 nucleotides matching TRBD1. CDR3 size: 16 residues. The V gene end was trimmed by 4 bases and the J gene end by 0 bases; junction bases not matched to a gene: 7. Germline V CDR1 and CDR2: SGHNT, YENEEA. CDR3 DNA sequence: TGTGCCAGCAGCTCGGGACAGAAATCTAGCACAGATACGCAGTATTTT. Translating it yields CASSSGQKSSTDTQYF.

The chain combines TRBV20-1 with TRBJ2-1, with D perhaps TRBD2 (5 bases). The germline gives CDR1 DFQATT, CDR2 SNEGSKA (reference sequence). The CDR3 runs to 11 residues. V was cut by 2 bases and J by 9 bases, with 8 bases left in between. Here the CDR3 DNA reads TGCAGTGCTAGACAAGGGAGTGAGCAGTTCTTC. As protein: CSARQGSEQFF.

The V and J genes are TRBV9 and TRBJ2-1; D is unresolved. Trimming stripped 0 bases from V and 5 bases from J, with 9 bases between. Germline assignment: CDR1 SGDLS and CDR2 YYNGEE. The CDR3 totals 14 residues. In DNA, the CDR3 is TGTGCCAGCAGCGTAGGGTCTGCAGACAATGAGCAGTTCTTC. Translating it yields CASSVGSADNEQFF.

The chain links TRBV20-1 to TRBJ2-7; D is undetermined. The CDR3 has 11 residues. Between the trimmed V and J ends, which lost 6 bases and 6 bases, there was a span of 12 bases. Germline assignment: CDR1 DFQATT and CDR2 SNEGSKA (reference sequence). Here the CDR3 reads CSALLVSEQYF. The CDR3 bases are TGCAGTGCCCTTCTAGTATCCGAGCAGTACTTC.

CDR3 in amino acids: CASSRGETQYF. CDR3 DNA sequence: TGTGCCAGCAGTAGGGGAGAGACCCAGTACTTC. The chain joins TRBV7-8 to TRBJ2-5; possible D gene TRBD1, 5 bases. The germline V gene has CDR1 SGHVS and CDR2 FQNEAQ. Trimming cost V 6 bases and J 4 bases, with 6 bases left between them. The CDR3 runs 11 residues.

Many counts were recorded for this clone. The genes are TRBV6-4 and TRBJ2-3; 10 bases line up with TRBD2. From germline, CDR1 is MRHNA and CDR2 SNTAGT. V trimming: 5 bases; J trimming: 0 bases; junction bases outside the gene matches: 2. The CDR3 extends over 15 amino acids. CDR3 in amino acids: CASSLTSGSTDTQYF. The CDR3 DNA follows: TGTGCCAGCAGTCTGACTAGCGGGAGCACAGATACGCAGTATTTT.

The chain has TRBV4-1 and TRBJ2-2, with 10 bases that match TRBD2. The CDR3 sequence is 18 residues long. V trimming: 0 bases; J trimming: 0 bases; junction bases outside the gene matches: 4. The germline CDR1 and CDR2 sequences are MGHRA and YSYEKL. The CDR3 spells CASSQEIAGGPNTGELFF. The CDR3 coding sequence is TGCGCCAGCAGCCAAGAGATAGCGGGAGGACCGAACACCGGGGAGCTGTTTTTT.

The chain is built from TRBV4-2 and TRBJ2-5, with TRBD2 matching over 11 bases. TRBJ2-7 matches the DNA end more closely, so the J call is doubtful. There are 19 residues in the CDR3. Germline loops: CDR1 LGHNA, CDR2 YNFKEQ. The CDR3 here is CASSQDLRSRLAGTYEQYF. The CDR3 DNA sequence: TGTGCCAGCAGCCAAGATCTAAGATCGAGACTAGCGGGAACCTACGAGCAGTACTTC.

The chain has TRBV18 and TRBJ2-3, with no clear D. Germline CDR1 and CDR2: KGHSH and LQKENI. The length of the CDR3 is 15 residues. V lost 1 base, J lost 2 bases, and 10 bases lay in between. Written as DNA, the CDR3 is TGTGCCAGCTCACCACGGCAGACTGACACAGATACGCAGTATTTT. This translates into CASSPRQTDTDTQYF. Full variable domain (rest looked up from reference TRBV18 and TRBJ2-3): NAGVMQNPRHLVRRRGQEARLRCSPMKGHSHVYWYRQLPEEGLKFMVYLQKENIIDESGMPKERFSAEFPKEGPSILRIQQVVRGDSAAYFCASSPRQTDTDTQYFGPGTRLTVL.

The rearrangement links TRBV18 to TRBJ2-7, with D possibly matching TRBD2 (6 bases). Trimming cost V 2 bases and J 2 bases, with 16 bases left between them. The CDR3 runs 16 residues. From germline, CDR1 is KGHSH and CDR2 LQKENI. CDR3 DNA sequence: TGTGCCAGCTCACCAAGGCGGCCGGGAGCAACCTACGAGCAGTACTTC. It codes for CASSPRRPGATYEQYF.

The V gene is TRBV9, the J gene TRBJ2-3; 15 bases align to TRBD2. The CDR3 covers 16 residues. In germline, CDR1 is SGDLS, CDR2 YYNGEE. Trimming at V came to 4 bases and at J to 4 bases, leaving 4 bases not matched to a gene. CDR3 protein: CASSLGLAGGSDTQYF. CDR3 nucleotide sequence: TGTGCCAGCAGCCTGGGACTAGCGGGAGGCTCAGATACGCAGTATTTT.

This clone was seen only once. The CDR3 sequence is CASRRDSHSYEQYF. Here the CDR3 DNA reads TGTGCCAGCAGACGGGACTCCCACTCCTACGAGCAGTACTTC. V is TRBV6-6 and J is TRBJ2-7; tentatively, D is TRBD2 (6 bases). This CDR3 region has 14 residues. The germline gives CDR1 MNHNY, CDR2 SVGAGI (reference sequence). Trimming removed 6 bases from V and 0 bases from J, with 12 bases in between.

J is TRBJ1-4 and V is TRBV18; 8 nucleotides match TRBD1. V was clipped by 3 bases and J by 8 bases; unmatched bases: 5. Germline V gene sequence: CDR1 KGHSH, CDR2 LQKENI. CDR3 length: 14 amino acids. CDR3 sequence reads: CASSPTGVDEKLFF. DNA of the CDR3: TGTGCCAGCTCACCGACAGGGGTCGACGAAAAACTGTTTTTT.

V usage is TRBV6-5 and J usage is TRBJ2-7; weak D call: TRBD1 (5 bases). This CDR3 region has 14 residues. Germline values: CDR1 MNHEY, CDR2 SVGAGI. The V end lost 2 bases, the J end lost 5 bases, and 13 bases lay between the germline ends. The CDR3 loop is CASSYPGRVHEQYF. The CDR3, as DNA: TGTGCCAGCAGTTACCCCGGCAGGGTCCACGAGCAGTACTTC.

The chain combines TRBV5-1 with TRBJ2-1; 8 bases match TRBD1. Germline CDR1 and CDR2: SGHRS and YFSETQ. V gave up 4 bases and J gave up 6 bases; unmatched junction bases: 15. CDR3 length: 17 amino acids. This CDR3 is CASSPQGVSGSSNEQFF. CDR3 DNA sequence: TGCGCCAGCAGCCCACAGGGGGTTTCGGGGTCATCCAATGAGCAGTTCTTC.

For this clone: Other DNA variants within this sample encode the same CDR3. This chain joins TRBV5-1 and TRBJ2-2, with D possibly matching TRBD1 (6 bases). CDR1 and CDR2 from the germline V gene are SGHRS and YFSETQ. This CDR3 spans 14 amino acids. With 4 bases removed from V and 1 base from J, the gap between germline ends came to 8 bases. The CDR3 DNA is TGCGCCAGCAGCCTGACAGGGAACACCGGGGAGCTGTTTTTT. Protein product: CASSLTGNTGELFF.

This chain uses TRBV7-8 with TRBJ2-5, with D possibly TRBD1 on 6 matching bases. Germline V CDR1 and CDR2: SGHVS, FQNEAQ. There are 13 residues in the CDR3. V shed 5 bases and J shed 1 base, with 8 bases lying between them. The CDR3 coding sequence is TGTGCCAGCAGCCGGACAGCCCAAGAGACCCAGTACTTC. Its protein is CASSRTAQETQYF.

The CDR3 loop reads CASSLVTGSAGNTIYF. DNA for the CDR3: TGTGCCAGCAGCTTAGTTACAGGGTCCGCTGGAAACACCATATATTTT. The V gene is TRBV7-9, the J gene TRBJ1-3; D possibly corresponds to TRBD1 (6 bases). Between the trimmed V and J ends, which lost 1 base and 2 bases, there was a span of 12 bases. The CDR3 has 16 residues. The V gene's germline CDR1 is SEHNR and CDR2 FQNEAQ (reference sequence).

The chain uses TRBV6-5 and TRBJ2-7; 7 bases fit TRBD2. The junction had 4 bases not matched to a gene; V was cut back by 0 bases and J by 2 bases. The CDR3 runs to 15 residues. CDR1 is MNHEY and CDR2 is SVGAGI in the germline V gene. CDR3 bases: TGTGCCAGCAGTTACTCGAGCGGGGTGCCCTACGAGCAGTACTTC. It specifies CASSYSSGVPYEQYF.

The rearrangement uses TRBV7-9 and TRBJ2-3; 9 bases match TRBD2. CDR1 is SEHNR, CDR2 FQNEAQ, per germline (reference sequence). V was pared by 1 base and J by 2 bases, with 7 bases of the junction left unmatched. This CDR3 is built from 17 residues. CDR3 residues: CASSLDRGRGVTDTQYF. The CDR3 bases are TGTGCCAGCAGCTTAGACCGCGGGAGGGGGGTCACAGATACGCAGTATTTT.

The chain uses TRBV5-4 and TRBJ1-3; weak D call: TRBD1 (6 bases). The length of the CDR3 is 18 residues. Trimming took off 2 bases at V and 0 bases at J, with 18 bases between the two ends. Per germline, CDR1 SGHNT and CDR2 YYREEE (reference sequence). The CDR3 nucleotides read TGTGCCAGCAGCTTCAACACCGCCCGACAGGACTCTGGAAACACCATATATTTT. Amino acids: CASSFNTARQDSGNTIYF.

The table lists this clone with a few counts. This rearrangement joins TRBV4-1 to TRBJ2-5; possible D gene TRBD2, 6 bases. The V and J ends lost 4 bases and 2 bases respectively, with 14 bases between them. CDR1 and CDR2 (germline): MGHRA, YSYEKL. CDR3 length: 15 residues. CDR3 in amino acids: CASSLRTTPQETQYF. CDR3 nucleotide sequence: TGCGCCAGCAGCCTAAGGACTACACCGCAAGAGACCCAGTACTTC.

This clone was detected only a few times. The chain has TRBV27 and TRBJ2-6; 8 nucleotides match TRBD1. The V gene end was trimmed by 6 bases and the J gene end by 4 bases; junction bases not matched to a gene: 8. This CDR3 has 16 amino acids. Germline assignment: CDR1 MNHEY and CDR2 SMNVEV (reference sequence). For the CDR3, the DNA is TGTGCCAGCAGGCCCCTGGGACAGGCCGGGGCCAACGTCCTGACTTTC. It specifies CASRPLGQAGANVLTF. Filled out from reference TRBV27 and TRBJ2-6, the complete variable domain reads EAQVTQNPRYLITVTGKKLTVTCSQNMNHEYMSWYRQDPGLGLRQIYYSMNVEVTDKGDVPEGYKVSRKEKRNFPLILESPSPNQTSLYFCASRPLGQAGANVLTFGAGSRLTVL.

The chain combines TRBV19 with TRBJ1-5; unclear D gene. This CDR3 contains 14 residues. Deletions cut 4 bases from V and 4 bases from J, with 11 bases between. The germline gives CDR1 LNHDA, CDR2 SQIVND (reference sequence). The CDR3 coding sequence is TGTGCCAGTAGTACCGGGGTTTCTAATCAGCCCCAGCATTTT. Translating gives CASSTGVSNQPQHF.

This clone was recorded a few times. The rearrangement joins TRBV29-1 to TRBJ1-1; D possibly corresponds to TRBD1 (5 bases). CDR3 size: 12 residues. Germline CDR1 reads SQVTM; CDR2 reads ANQGSEA. Between the trimmed V and J ends, which lost 6 bases and 1 base, there was a span of 9 bases. The CDR3 DNA reads as TGCAGCGTCGCCACAGGGAACACTGAAGCTTTCTTT. This translates into CSVATGNTEAFF.

The chain has TRBV10-3 and TRBJ2-3; 10 bases line up with TRBD1. CDR1 is ENHRY and CDR2 is SYGVKD in the germline V gene. V lost 6 bases, J lost 6 bases, and 6 bases stayed unmatched. CDR3 length: 14 residues. The CDR3 coding sequence is TGTGCCATCAGGCGACAGGGGGCTACGGATACGCAGTATTTT. It yields the protein CAIRRQGATDTQYF.